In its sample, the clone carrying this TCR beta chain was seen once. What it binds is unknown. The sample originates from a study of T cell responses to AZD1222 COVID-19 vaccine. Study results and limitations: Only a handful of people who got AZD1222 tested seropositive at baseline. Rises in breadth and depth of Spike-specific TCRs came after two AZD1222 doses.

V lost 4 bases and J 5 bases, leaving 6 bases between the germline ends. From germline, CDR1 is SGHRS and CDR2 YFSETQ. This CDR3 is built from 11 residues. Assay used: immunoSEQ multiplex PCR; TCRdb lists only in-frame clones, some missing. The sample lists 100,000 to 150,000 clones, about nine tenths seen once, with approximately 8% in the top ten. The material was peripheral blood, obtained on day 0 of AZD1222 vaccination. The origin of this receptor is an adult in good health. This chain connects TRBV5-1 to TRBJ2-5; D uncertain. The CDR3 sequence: CASSTRETQYF. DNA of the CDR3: TGCGCCAGCAGCACAAGGGAGACCCAGTACTTC. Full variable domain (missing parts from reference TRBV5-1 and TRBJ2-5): KAGVTQTPRYLIKTRGQQVTLSCSPISGHRSVSWYQQTPGQGLQFLFEYFSETQRNKGNFPGRFSGRQFSNSRSEMNVSTLELGDSALYLCASSTRETQYFGPGTRLLVL.